This TCR beta chain is from a study of T cells in tuberculosis listed by TCRdb under 2018. Background for the entire study: In the study, CD1B tetramers and high-throughput TCR immunosequencing were combined to characterize T cells specific for the mycobacterial lipid antigen glucose monomycolate (GMM). With 10 to 11 people per group, a South African clinical cohort compared IGRA-negative adolescents, IGRA-positive adolescents with latent tuberculosis, and adults with active tuberculosis. Overall results and qualifications from the work: Using GEM motif frequencies, a classifier achieved about 65% accuracy, whereas a classifier built on the diverse GMM-specific repertoire got to roughly 90% accuracy (AUROC around 0.9). Which clinical samples got chosen depended on the availability of cryopreserved specimens, and the active tuberculosis cases were adults, whereas the controls were adolescents. Compared with IGRA-negative controls, TCR-alpha repertoires from active tuberculosis had smaller mean NN-distances to GMM-specific TCRs, which suggests clonal expansion of these TCRs. The smaller NN-distances were partly driven by shorter CDR3-alpha lengths in active tuberculosis patients, and the difference for TCR-beta did not reach statistical significance.

The immunoSEQ multiplex PCR assay was used to generate TCR libraries, with TCR-beta and/or TCR-alpha/delta assays applied to each sample. The Illumina high-throughput platform was used to sequence the amplified TCR libraries. The paper's data handling went like this. Clustering and dimensionality reduction relied on pairwise TCRdist distances among GMM-specific receptors from T cells that were either sorted ex vivo or expanded in vitro. The score assigned to each clinical repertoire was mean NN-distance, meaning the average TCRdist to the nearest 10% of tetramer-positive reference sequences. GEM TCR motif frequency was computed as the fraction of unique TCRs matching known GEM sequences by V/J usage and CDR3 length. Linear discriminant analysis with leave-one-out cross-validation, implemented in scikit-learn, was used to classify active tuberculosis. TCRdb's version of the immuneACCESS table is confined to in-frame rearrangements and falls short of the full clone set. An unresolved V gene accounts for under half of the shortfall where checked; the remainder is of unknown origin. The V and J calls and clone size were taken over from that table, and D and trimming were inferred from the DNA. The sample data list 25,000 to 30,000 clones, and 90% of these were observed just once. Around 6.1% of the sample belongs to the ten largest clones.

At study entry, a tuberculin skin test and the QuantiFERON-TB GOLD In-Tube IGRA were used to screen adolescents for latent tuberculosis infection. Immunosequencing was performed on unsorted cryopreserved PBMC, with around 92,000 T cells per clinical donor covered on average. Eleven high schools in the Worcester region of the Western Cape, South Africa, served as enrollment sites for adolescents aged 12 to 18 years. About 10 M. tuberculosis-infected adolescents and approximately 10 uninfected adolescents were selected, with the two groups matched for age and sex. PBMC from adolescents were isolated by density centrifugation from freshly drawn heparinized blood and then cryopreserved. As concerns this clone: The antigen it binds to is not known. No base-level quality is on record; no much larger clone is a single base apart.

The clonotype was recovered from a donor between 5 and 29 years old with latent tuberculosis or without tuberculosis infection. Sequenced sample: PBMCs.

The CDR3 has the sequence CASSDGYYGYTF. In nucleotide form, the sequence is TGTGCCAGCAGTGACGGGTACTATGGCTACACCTTC. The rearranged segments are TRBV25-1 and TRBJ1-2; the D gene is not confidently resolved. V loses 3 bases of germline sequence and J loses 3 bases, and the interval between the two ends is 5 bases. From a lookup of the germline V gene, CDR1 and CDR2 are MGHDK and SYGVNS. The CDR3 goes from the cysteine to the phenylalanine over 12 residues. The kept DNA is CDR3 alone, 36 bases in frame from the first base.